The source of this TCR beta chain is a study of T cells in Graves' hyperthyroidism and ophthalmopathy. Across the whole study: Blood was drawn when the patient was first diagnosed and still untreated.

The study left out patients who had uncontrolled infection, other autoimmune disease, pregnancy or lactation. In regard to this clonotype: Its antigen is not identified.

RNA transcripts were the template for amplifying TCR beta CDR3 regions. The HTBI primer set was used in a first-round RT-PCR of the TCR CDR3. TCRdb re-called the multiplex PCR reads with MiXCR, one entry per CDR3 protein. The table lists 500,000 to 650,000 distinct CDR3 sequences, 17% of them singletons. General study points: Prediction of ophthalmopathy progression came a median approximately 6 months pre-onset. Most thyroid clonotypes expanded above 0.001 were also detected in blood.

Sequenced sample: blood. This clonotype was obtained from a woman aged 18-29 years with Graves' ophthalmopathy.

CDR3 sequence: CASSLVVAGNTGELFF. The CDR3 region has the DNA TGTGCCAGCAGCTTAGTGGTAGCGGGGAACACCGGGGAGCTGTTTTTT. V and J are TRBV7-9 and TRBJ2-2; 7 positions agree with TRBD2. Germline V lookup: CDR1 SEHNR, CDR2 FQNEAQ (reference sequence). The CDR3 runs to 16 residues. After removal of 1 base from V and 1 base from J, the junction contained 3 bases not matched to a gene.